This TCR beta chain was obtained from a study of cytomegalovirus exposure and HLA in healthy donors. At the level of the study: Among the roughly 370 genotyped donors, over 70% were placed in the Caucasian-associated ancestry cluster. Study-level findings and limits: Highly shared sequence variants in one cluster were likely a sequencing artifact. Later analysis found that TCR beta chains associated with HLA were more clonally expanded than other, equally common chains.

13 Jbeta primers and 60 Vbeta primers were used for the PCR. The method was immunoSEQ multiplex PCR; TCRdb's version includes in-frame clones alone and lacks a portion of them. In the table there are roughly 100,000 clones, 65% to 85% of which are singletons. This clone has just one count. Its antigen is still unknown. This CDR3 contains 14 residues. In germline, CDR1 is MNHEY, CDR2 SMNVEV (reference sequence). The V end lost 3 bases, the J end lost 4 bases, and 12 bases lay between the germline ends. The rearrangement joins TRBV27 to TRBJ2-5, with a tentative D call TRBD1 (5 bases). The sequenced sample consisted of PBMCs. The TCR sequence derives from a man aged 50 to 59 in good health and CMV-seronegative. CDR3 residues: CASSLFSGLETQYF. CDR3 DNA sequence: TGTGCCAGCAGTTTGTTTTCAGGGCTAGAGACCCAGTACTTC.